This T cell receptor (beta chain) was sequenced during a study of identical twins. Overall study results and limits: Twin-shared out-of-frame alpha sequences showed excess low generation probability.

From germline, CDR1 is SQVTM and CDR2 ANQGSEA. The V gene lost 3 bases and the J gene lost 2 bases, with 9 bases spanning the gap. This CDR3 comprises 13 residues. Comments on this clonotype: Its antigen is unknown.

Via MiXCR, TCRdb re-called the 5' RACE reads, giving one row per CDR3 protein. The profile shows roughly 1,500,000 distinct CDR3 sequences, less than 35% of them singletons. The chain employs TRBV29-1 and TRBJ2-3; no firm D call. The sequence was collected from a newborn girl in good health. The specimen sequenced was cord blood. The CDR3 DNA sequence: TGCAGCGTTGAGGCGGACCTCACAGATACGCAGTATTTT. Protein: CSVEADLTDTQYF.